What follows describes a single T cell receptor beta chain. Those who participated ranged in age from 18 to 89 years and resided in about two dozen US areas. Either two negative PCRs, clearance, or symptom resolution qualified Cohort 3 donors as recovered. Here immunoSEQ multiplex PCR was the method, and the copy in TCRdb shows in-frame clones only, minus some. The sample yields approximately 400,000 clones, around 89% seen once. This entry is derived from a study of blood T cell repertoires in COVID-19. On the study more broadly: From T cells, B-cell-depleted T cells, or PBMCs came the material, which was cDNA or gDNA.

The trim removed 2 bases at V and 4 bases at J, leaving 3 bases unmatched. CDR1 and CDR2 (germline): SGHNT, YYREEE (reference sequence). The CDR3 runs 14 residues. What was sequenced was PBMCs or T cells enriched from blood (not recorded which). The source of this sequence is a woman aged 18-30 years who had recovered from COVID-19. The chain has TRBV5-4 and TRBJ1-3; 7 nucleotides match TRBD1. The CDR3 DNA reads TGTGCCAGCAGCTTAAGGGGGCCCGGAAACACCATATATTTT. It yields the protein CASSLRGPGNTIYF.